This TCR beta chain is from a study of T cells in Graves' hyperthyroidism and ophthalmopathy. Study information: Upon initial diagnosis and before any treatment, peripheral blood was collected.

CDR3 length: 19 amino acids. Germline V lookup: CDR1 SGHTA, CDR2 FQGNSA. The V end was cut by 2 bases, the J end by 0 bases, with 19 bases between. What was amplified from RNA transcripts were TCR beta CDR3 regions. An initial round of RT-PCR targeting the TCR CDR3 relied on the HTBI primer set. TCRdb fed the multiplex PCR reads into MiXCR, producing one record per CDR3 protein. The table lists 660,000 or so distinct CDR3 sequences, under 25% of them singletons. Concerning this clonotype: Antigen: not known.

Study-wide results and caveats: Also found in blood were most expanded thyroid clonotypes above 0.001. Ophthalmopathy was distinguished from stable hyperthyroidism by 13 V-J signatures.

Patients were excluded for uncontrolled infection, other autoimmune disease, pregnancy or lactation. The receptor was derived from a man in his thirties or forties with Graves' ophthalmopathy. The J gene is TRBJ2-2, the V gene TRBV7-2; maybe TRBD2 (6 bases). Sequenced material: blood. For the CDR3, the DNA is TGTGCCAGCAGCTTACCCTCGTCAATGCGCGGGGCGAACACCGGGGAGCTGTTTTTT. As protein: CASSLPSSMRGANTGELFF. Together with reference TRBV7-2 and TRBJ2-2, the CDR3 gives the full variable domain: GAGVSQSPSNKVTEKGKDVELRCDPISGHTALYWYRQSLGQGLEFLIYFQGNSAPDKSGLPSDRFSAERTGGSVSTLTIQRTQQEDSAVYLCASSLPSSMRGANTGELFFGEGSRLTVL.